This passage covers 27 T cell receptor beta chains from one sample sequenced in a study of beta chain features in type 1 diabetes (dated by TCRdb to the late 2010s). Here is what the overall study found, with its caveats: In all four CD4+ subsets, TCRB CDR3 length was moderately but significantly shorter in type 1 diabetes patients.

No antigen has been assigned to these receptors. Libraries were prepared through the immunoSEQ multiplex PCR assay. The entire isolated RNA was reverse transcribed using the High Capacity cDNA Reverse Transcription Kit, and thus expressed TCRB transcripts were sequenced. TCRdb took over this immuneACCESS table, retaining in-frame rearrangements with V and J assigned. Such tables are incomplete; in checked studies, under half of the missing clones stem from an unresolved V gene, and the remainder is unexplained. The sample yields 130,000 or so clones; roughly 10% were counted once. Roughly 0.75% of the sample is in the top ten clones. Sequencing input: central memory CD4+ T cells from blood. The receptors stem from a man aged 25-40 years with type 1 diabetes.

The chain is built from TRBV4-2 and TRBJ2-6; D ambiguous. This CDR3 region has 13 residues. V was trimmed by 5 bases and J by 4 bases, leaving 6 bases between them. Germline V CDR1 and CDR2: LGHNA, YNFKEQ. The CDR3: CASSEQGANVLTF. In DNA, the CDR3 is TGTGCCAGCAGCGAACAGGGGGCCAACGTCCTGACTTTC.

This clone has only a few counts. The gene calls are TRBV14 and TRBJ1-6; the D is unclear. The CDR3 consists of 15 residues. In germline, CDR1 is SGHDN, CDR2 FVKESK. V lost 1 base and J lost 8, with 12 bases in between. CDR3 protein: CASSQVGSSYSPLHF. The CDR3 region has the DNA TGTGCCAGCAGCCAAGTGGGGAGCTCCTATTCACCCCTCCACTTT.

The chain uses TRBV7-2 and TRBJ1-1, with D perhaps matching TRBD1 (6 bases). The CDR3 runs to 15 residues. Trimming pared 3 bases from V and 0 bases from J, leaving 11 bases between. The germline CDR1 and CDR2 sequences are SGHTA and FQGNSA. CDR3 protein: CASSFQQGLNTEAFF. CDR3 nucleotide sequence: TGTGCCAGCAGCTTCCAACAGGGCCTGAACACTGAAGCTTTCTTT.

This clone has more than one count but fewer than ten. The chain recombines TRBV18 with TRBJ2-1; tentatively, D is TRBD2 (6 bases). This CDR3 is built from 18 residues. V was shortened by 2 bases and J by 0 bases, with 17 bases between the two germline ends. The V gene's germline CDR1 is KGHSH and CDR2 LQKENI. The CDR3 sequence is CASSPVMGGRGSYNEQFF. For the CDR3, the DNA is TGTGCCAGCTCACCAGTGATGGGGGGAAGGGGCTCCTACAATGAGCAGTTCTTC.

The chain uses TRBV25-1 and TRBJ1-2; weak D call: TRBD1 (5 bases). This CDR3 comprises 12 residues. Trimming removed 6 bases at V and 5 bases at J, with 10 bases between. The germline V gene encodes CDR1 MGHDK and CDR2 SYGVNS. CDR3 sequence reads: CASSPDRYGYTF. The CDR3 nucleotides read TGTGCCAGCAGCCCAGACAGATATGGCTACACCTTC.

This chain uses TRBV6-6 with TRBJ1-4; TRBD1 might be the D (5 bases). CDR1 and CDR2 from the germline V gene are MNHNY and SVGAGI (reference sequence). Deletions cut 5 bases from V and 11 bases from J, with 9 bases between. CDR3 length: 11 residues. The CDR3 bases are TGTGCCAGCAGTCCCGGGACTAAACTGTTTTTT. Amino acids: CASSPGTKLFF.

This clone was observed a few times. For the CDR3, the DNA is TGTGCCAGCAGCCAAGGACAGGGGAGGGTTGAGCAGTTCTTC. Protein sequence: CASSQGQGRVEQFF. The chain employs TRBV7-3 and TRBJ2-1, with 9 bases identical to TRBD1. This CDR3 has 14 amino acids. The germline V gene encodes CDR1 SGHTA and CDR2 FQGTGA. V was clipped by 5 bases and J by 9 bases; unmatched bases: 8. The full variable domain, rest sourced from reference TRBV7-3 and TRBJ2-1, is GAGVSQTPSNKVTEKGKYVELRCDPISGHTALYWYRQSLGQGPEFLIYFQGTGAADDSGLPNDRFFAVRPEGSVSTLKIQRTERGDSAVYLCASSQGQGRVEQFFGPGTRLTVL.

The chain uses TRBV28 and TRBJ1-2, with 7 bases that match TRBD1. The CDR3 totals 14 residues. In germline, CDR1 is MDHEN, CDR2 SYDVKM. Germline trimming cut 6 bases from V and 0 bases from J; bases unmatched to any gene: 4. In DNA form, the CDR3 reads TGTGCCAGCAGCCAGGGGGGAGCTAACTATGGCTACACCTTC. As protein: CASSQGGANYGYTF.

This chain links TRBV28 with TRBJ2-7; D is possibly TRBD1 (6 bases). Trimming stripped 0 bases from V and 2 bases from J, with 11 bases between. Germline CDR1 is MDHEN and CDR2 is SYDVKM. The CDR3 covers 15 residues. As DNA, the CDR3 is TGTGCCAGCAGTTTATGGGGTAGGGGGACCTACGAGCAGTACTTC. It codes for CASSLWGRGTYEQYF.

In its sample, this clone was seen a few times. The V gene is TRBV9, the J gene TRBJ1-5; D remains ambiguous. Germline values: CDR1 SGDLS, CDR2 YYNGEE. Trimming pared 3 bases from V and 0 bases from J, leaving 22 bases between. CDR3 length: 19 residues. DNA for the CDR3: TGTGCCAGCAGCGGCCTCCCCCCTAGGGCCGACTATAGCAATCAGCCCCAGCATTTT. Its translation is CASSGLPPRADYSNQPQHF.

This rearrangement joins TRBV28 to TRBJ1-1, with 7 bases lining up with TRBD1. This CDR3 comprises 14 residues. Germline trimming cut 8 bases from V and 5 bases from J; bases unmatched to any gene: 11. Germline V lookup: CDR1 MDHEN, CDR2 SYDVKM. The CDR3 is CASHPATGVTEAFF. CDR3 nucleotide sequence: TGTGCCAGCCATCCGGCCACAGGGGTAACTGAAGCTTTCTTT.

This clone has only a few counts. The chain links TRBV29-1 to TRBJ2-5, with 9 bases matching TRBD1. Germline values: CDR1 SQVTM, CDR2 ANQGSEA. The CDR3 has 14 residues. Trimming cost V 5 bases and J 5 bases; bases outside gene matches: 9. The CDR3 is CSVRPTGGRETQYF. The CDR3, as DNA: TGCAGCGTTCGACCGACAGGGGGACGGGAGACCCAGTACTTC.

This chain uses TRBV7-2 with TRBJ1-2; 7 bases are shared with TRBD1. V lost 6 bases, J lost 11 bases, and 9 bases stayed unmatched. This CDR3 is 12 amino acids long. CDR1 is SGHTA, CDR2 FQGNSA, per germline. CDR3 protein: CASSDRVRGYTF. The CDR3 nucleotides are TGTGCCAGCAGTGACAGGGTACGAGGGTACACCTTC. The full variable domain, completed using reference TRBV7-2 and TRBJ1-2, is GAGVSQSPSNKVTEKGKDVELRCDPISGHTALYWYRQSLGQGLEFLIYFQGNSAPDKSGLPSDRFSAERTGGSVSTLTIQRTQQEDSAVYLCASSDRVRGYTFGSGTRLTVV.

This clone has just a few counts. The chain employs TRBV13 and TRBJ1-1; 10 nucleotides match TRBD1. Germline V CDR1 and CDR2: PRHDT, FYEKMQ (reference sequence). V was clipped by 5 bases and J by 0 bases; unmatched bases: 9. The CDR3 sequence is 17 residues long. CDR3 loop: CASSLDQTGGLNTEAFF. The CDR3 nucleotides are TGTGCCAGCAGCCTAGATCAGACAGGGGGCCTGAACACTGAAGCTTTCTTT. The whole variable domain, filled in from reference TRBV13 and TRBJ1-1, reads AAGVIQSPRHLIKEKRETATLKCYPIPRHDTVYWYQQGPGQDPQFLISFYEKMQSDKGSIPDRFSAQQFSDYHSELNMSSLELGDSALYFCASSLDQTGGLNTEAFFGQGTRLTVV.

The chain combines TRBV7-6 with TRBJ2-5, with D perhaps TRBD2 (5 bases). In germline, CDR1 is SGHVS, CDR2 FNYEAQ. Deletions cut 2 bases from V and 3 bases from J, with 7 bases between. This CDR3 comprises 13 residues. CDR3 nucleotides: TGTGCCAGCAGCTTATCGAGGGAAGAGACCCAGTACTTC. This encodes CASSLSREETQYF.

V is TRBV4-1 and J is TRBJ2-1, with 7 positions matching TRBD2. The CDR3 has 17 residues. Losses at the gene ends were 4 bases for V and 6 bases for J; bases not matched to a gene: 15. Germline assignment: CDR1 MGHRA and CDR2 YSYEKL. The CDR3 DNA sequence: TGCGCCAGCAGCCCGCGAGCTAGCGGCCAGAGGGGCAATGAGCAGTTCTTC. Translating gives CASSPRASGQRGNEQFF.

The CDR3 DNA reads TGTGCCAGCGGACGTAGCGGGGTCGCAGAGACCCAGTACTTC. This codes for CASGRSGVAETQYF. The rearrangement uses TRBV2 and TRBJ2-5; 8 positions match TRBD2. V shed 8 bases and J 4 bases; nucleotides not matched to a gene: 9. Germline V gene sequence: CDR1 SNHLY, CDR2 FYNNEI. The CDR3 contains 14 residues.

The chain carries TRBV5-4 and TRBJ2-3, with 9 positions matching TRBD2. The junction had 9 bases not matched to a gene; V was cut back by 5 bases and J by 2 bases. The length of the CDR3 is 16 residues. The germline CDR1 and CDR2 sequences are SGHNT and YYREEE (reference sequence). The CDR3 loop reads CASRLFSGGPTDTQYF. For the CDR3, the DNA is TGTGCCAGCAGACTCTTTAGCGGGGGCCCCACAGATACGCAGTATTTT.

Only a few counts were recorded for this clone. The rearrangement links TRBV2 to TRBJ2-3, with D unclear. The V end lost 5 bases, the J end lost 3 bases, and 6 bases lay between the germline ends. Per germline, CDR1 SNHLY and CDR2 FYNNEI. The CDR3 loop spans 12 amino acids. This chain's CDR3 is CASSFLTDTQYF. The CDR3 region has the DNA TGTGCCAGCAGTTTTCTGACAGATACGCAGTATTTT.

The chain employs TRBV20-1 and TRBJ1-6, with D perhaps TRBD1 (5 bases). Germline CDR1 DFQATT, CDR2 SNEGSKA (reference sequence). V was pared by 4 bases and J by 12 bases, with 10 bases between. The CDR3 covers 11 residues. CDR3 region: CSATPGGPLHF. The CDR3 DNA follows: TGCAGTGCTACCCCCGGGGGACCCCTCCACTTT.

The J gene is TRBJ2-3, the V gene TRBV5-1; a possible D gene is TRBD2 (5 bases). The germline V gene has CDR1 SGHRS and CDR2 YFSETQ. The CDR3 has 16 residues. The ends were cut back, 3 bases at V and 4 bases at J, with 18 bases in the middle. The CDR3 loop is CASSSRSGGIPDTQYF. The DNA for the CDR3 is TGCGCCAGCAGCTCCCGGAGCGGTGGGATCCCAGATACGCAGTATTTT.

This chain links TRBV4-1 with TRBJ1-2; 7 nucleotides line up with TRBD1. Looked up from germline, CDR1 is MGHRA and CDR2 is YSYEKL. The CDR3 extends over 13 amino acids. Trimming cost V 4 bases and J 6 bases; bases outside gene matches: 5. CDR3 amino acids: CASSLGTADGYTF. The CDR3 nucleotides are TGCGCCAGCAGCCTAGGGACAGCCGATGGCTACACCTTC.

The table lists this clone with a few counts. The V gene is TRBV29-1, the J gene TRBJ2-1, with D possibly being TRBD2 (6 bases). From germline, CDR1 is SQVTM and CDR2 ANQGSEA. This CDR3 spans 15 amino acids. V was pared by 4 bases and J by 0 bases, with 13 bases between. CDR3 sequence (DNA): TGCAGCGTTGCCACTAGCACGAGCTCCTACAATGAGCAGTTCTTC. Translating gives CSVATSTSSYNEQFF.

This clone has only a few counts. The genes are TRBV2 and TRBJ2-1; perhaps TRBD2 as D (6 bases). Germline-derived CDR1 and CDR2 are SNHLY and FYNNEI. Trimming removed 7 bases at V and 7 bases at J, with 14 bases between. This CDR3 contains 13 residues. In DNA form, the CDR3 reads TGTGCCAGCACCTTTAGCGGAGATAATGAGCAGTTCTTC. This gives the protein CASTFSGDNEQFF.

The chain has TRBV11-2 and TRBJ2-6; D remains unclear. The CDR3 runs to 16 residues. CDR1 and CDR2 (germline): SGHAT, FQNNGV. The V end lost 0 bases, the J end lost 0 bases, and 6 bases lay between the germline ends. In nucleotides, the CDR3 is TGTGCCAGCAGCTTAGACCGGGTCTCTGGGGCCAACGTCCTGACTTTC. Its translation: CASSLDRVSGANVLTF.

This clone occurred many times. The gene calls are TRBV7-2 and TRBJ2-2; possible D gene TRBD2, 7 bases. The CDR3 contains 14 residues. Trimming left V 8 bases short and J 2 bases short, with 12 bases between. Germline-derived CDR1 and CDR2 are SGHTA and FQGNSA. CDR3 sequence reads: CASLRGGNTGELFF. DNA for the CDR3: TGTGCCAGCTTAAGGGGGGGAAACACCGGGGAGCTGTTTTTT.

The chain uses TRBV7-8 and TRBJ2-1, with 7 positions matching TRBD2. Germline loops: CDR1 SGHVS, CDR2 FQNEAQ. The CDR3 is 16 residues long. V dropped 1 base and J dropped 9; count of bases not matched to a gene: 12. CDR3 region: CASSLGSSRERGEQFF. CDR3 nucleotide sequence: TGTGCCAGCAGCTTAGGATCCAGCAGGGAGCGGGGTGAGCAGTTCTTC.